The T cell receptor (beta chain) described here comes from a study of cytomegalovirus exposure and HLA in healthy donors. Study-level background: About 79% of 398 genotyped donors fell in the Caucasian-associated ancestry cluster. General observations from the study: According to the study, around 180 TCR beta chains were cytomegalovirus-associated.

Vbeta (60) and Jbeta (13) primers were used in the PCR. In the source study's methods: Later reanalysis found 80 million or so unique TCR beta chains, around 9.9 million of them shared. The repertoire was sequenced with immunoSEQ multiplex PCR; TCRdb's copy has only in-frame clones and lacks some. V, J and clone size are those of that table, while D and trimming were read from the DNA. The repertoire holds around 160,000 clones, with 68% as singletons. Samples came from healthy bone marrow donors. In the case of this clone: The antigen remains undetermined.

The CDR3 has 14 residues. V was trimmed by 6 bases and J by 2 bases, leaving 14 bases between them. Germline V gives CDR1 MDHEN, CDR2 SYDVKM. The chain has TRBV28 and TRBJ2-7, with D possibly TRBD1 on 5 matching bases. The receptor comes from a man aged 50 or older in good health and CMV-seronegative. Sequenced input: PBMCs. The CDR3 protein is CASSRRAPAYEQYF. In DNA, the CDR3 is TGTGCCAGCAGCCGCAGGGCTCCCGCCTACGAGCAGTACTTC. Using reference TRBV28 and TRBJ2-7 for the parts outside the CDR3, the full variable domain is DVKVTQSSRYLVKRTGEKVFLECVQDMDHENMFWYRQDPGLGLRLIYFSYDVKMKEKGDIPEGYSVSREKKERFSLILESASTNQTSMYLCASSRRAPAYEQYFGPGTRLTVT.